This T cell receptor beta chain derives from a study of cytomegalovirus exposure and HLA in healthy donors (dated 2017 in TCRdb). Background for the entire study: A later analysis indicated that the roughly 130 validation repertoires were generated on the platform also employed for the 600 to 750 repertoires of the first cohort. Besides the first cohort of around 670 subjects, a separate validation cohort made up of some 110 different subjects was used. To predict cytomegalovirus infection status, the study combined high-throughput TCR immunosequencing, statistical association of individual TCRs with disease status, and machine learning. The study aimed to test whether signatures of past pathogen exposure could be identified by cataloging public T cell receptors.

Receptor amplification or capture employed the immunoSEQ multiplex PCR assay. The study's own analysis went as follows. A statistical classification framework was developed to diagnose cytomegalovirus status using the catalog of TCR beta chain sequences. The immuneACCESS repertoire file appears here via TCRdb, limited to in-frame rearrangements. These files lack a portion of the clones; in checked studies, under half of the deficit traces to unresolved V genes, and the cause of the others is not known. V, J and clone size reflect that table, while D and trimming were determined from the DNA. Present in this sample are about 280,000 clones, 70% to 90% of which were seen just once. The ten largest clones represent 0.92% of the sample. In the case of this clone: Its antigen is not yet known. Within one base of it there is no much larger clone, and no base qualities were kept.

The donors belonged to the validation cohort of about 120 subjects, which was separate from the 666-subject first cohort. Overall study outcomes, separate from this receptor: Subsequent analysis determined that TCRs grouped into clusters in the first cohort also showed a tendency toward co-occurrence across the 120 or so validation repertoires, and about 93% of cluster scores exceeded 0. Most TCR sequences were observed very rarely across donors, whereas some public TCRs were present in many individuals. The authors suggested that the approach could potentially be extended to other disease states and immunological phenotypes. In the study, around 150 TCR beta chains were listed as associated with cytomegalovirus. Cytomegalovirus status was reported to be diagnosed by the classifier with high specificity and sensitivity in both the original and validation cohorts. A few of the identified cytomegalovirus-associated TCR beta chains were confirmed in vitro to be specific for cytomegalovirus antigens. All 120 or so repertoires were used to score co-occurrence in the validation cohort in a later analysis, because that analysis had no HLA typing for the cohort.

The TCR originated in a woman between 18 and 30 years old in good health and CMV-seronegative. Sequencing was performed on PBMCs.

CDR3 region: CAISGRSREIVLEQYF. DNA sequence: TGTGCCATCAGTGGGAGATCGCGGGAGATCGTACTTGAGCAGTACTTC. The chain uses TRBV10-3 and TRBJ2-7; the central 7 bases match TRBD2. Measured from the cysteine to the phenylalanine, the CDR3 is 16 residues long. Only the CDR3 portion is preserved as DNA: 48 bases, with reading frame beginning at the first base. CDR1 and CDR2, per the germline V gene, are ENHRY and SYGVKD. Compared with germline, V lacks 4 bases and J lacks 7 bases; bases without a gene match: 16.